The source of this TCR beta chain is a study of T-cell memory formation after mild COVID-19. Overall study findings and caveats: Contracting clones, day 15 to 85, had balanced CD4/CD8, and later expanders favored CD4+. Pre-infection memory contained some responding clones, which suggested that cross-reactive memory had joined. Of the contracting clones, CD4+ ones lay mainly in CM and EM, and CD8+ ones in EMRA.

TCRdb independently ran MiXCR on the 5' RACE reads; one entry per CDR3 protein. The sample yields roughly 480,000 distinct CDR3 sequences, 20% to 25% seen once. This clonotype was observed many times. Its antigen remains unknown. Looked up from germline, CDR1 is ENHRY and CDR2 is SYGVKD. The ends lost 4 bases at V and 9 bases at J; junction bases unmatched: 5. The CDR3 length is 14 residues. The specimen was PBMCs or a T cell subset sorted from them (not recorded which). This chain joins TRBV10-3 and TRBJ2-1; 11 bases agree with TRBD1. The clonotype originates from an adult woman who had mild COVID-19 (a few samples of this study predate the infection). Cell type and time point are not known. The CDR3 sequence: CAISVDRGQSEQFF. The CDR3 bases are TGTGCCATCAGTGTGGACAGGGGGCAATCTGAGCAGTTCTTC.